This TCR beta chain was recovered during a study of tumour-infiltrating T cells in Burkitt lymphoma. Study as a whole: Survival, overall and progression-free, tracked with productive clonality.

Germline V gene lookup returns CDR1 LNHDA and CDR2 SQIVND (reference sequence). Unmatched junction bases numbered 6, after V lost 11 bases and J lost 2 bases. The CDR3 has 12 amino acids. Generated by immunoSEQ multiplex PCR, the TCRdb table keeps only in-frame clones and is missing some. The sample lists 7,500 to 8,500 clones; about 69% were seen once. The chain recombines TRBV19 with TRBJ2-7, with 7 bases that match TRBD1. Input material: tumor tissue. The source of this sequence is a human donor with diffuse large B-cell lymphoma. CDR3 nucleotides: TGTGCCTCTAGGGGACAGACCTACGAGCAGTACTTC. Translating it yields CASRGQTYEQYF.